This T cell receptor (beta chain) was identified during a study of blood T cell repertoires in COVID-19. Unmatched junction bases numbered 13, after V lost 1 base and J lost 3 bases. Germline V gene sequence: CDR1 GTSNPN, CDR2 SVGIG (reference sequence). This CDR3 is 17 amino acids long. Assay: immunoSEQ multiplex PCR; the TCRdb copy retains only in-frame clones and omits some. The table has a few hundred thousand clones, roughly nine tenths seen once. This TCR was recovered from a woman aged 45-65 years in a cohort exposed to, infected with or recovered from COVID-19 (not recorded which). The chain is built from TRBV30 and TRBJ1-2, with 8 bases identical to TRBD1. Sequencing was carried out using PBMCs or T cells enriched from blood (not recorded which). The CDR3 DNA sequence: TGTGCCTGGAGTGACGTTTACAGGGGGGCGTTTGACTATGGCTACACCTTC. Residues: CAWSDVYRGAFDYGYTF. The full variable domain, completed using reference TRBV30 and TRBJ1-2, is SQTIHQWPATLVQPVGSPLSLECTVEGTSNPNLYWYRQAAGRGLQLLFYSVGIGQISSEVPQNLSASRPQDRQFILSSKKLLLSDSGFYLCAWSDVYRGAFDYGYTFGSGTRLTVV.